This T cell receptor (beta chain) is drawn from a study of persistence of HIV-infected CD4 T cells. The V gene's germline CDR1 is SGHVS and CDR2 FNYEAQ. This CDR3 has 14 residues. J lost 4 bases, V lost 1 base, and 2 bases had no gene match. Broader study findings: Rare CMV-responding cells carrying HIV-1 proviruses were not analyzed separately for TCR. Within sorted populations, more oligoclonal TCRs accompanied more oligoclonal proviruses. CMV- and Gag-responding cells had lower TCRbeta richness than CD3/CD28-responding cells.

Cells were stimulated with CMV-infected fibroblast lysates at 8.5 to 10 ug/mL. CD40L-negative CD69-negative CD45RO-high memory CD4+ T cells were sorted as populations depleted of antigen-responding cells. A roughly 20-hour stimulation of CD8-depleted PBMCs used anti-CD28/CD49d costimulation, CD40-blocking antibody and enfuvirtide. This clone was detected only a few times. Its antigen is unknown. Sequencing used immunoSEQ version 4 in survey mode. Assay: immunoSEQ multiplex PCR; the TCRdb copy retains only in-frame clones and omits some. The sample has 35,000 to 40,000 clones, more than 70% seen once. Specimen: CD4+ T cells sorted from PBMCs after 18-hour stimulation, collected from a patient who received antiretroviral therapy. The clonotype was recovered from an adult man with HIV who was CMV-seropositive. This chain links TRBV7-6 with TRBJ2-3; 7 bases agree with TRBD2. CDR3: CASSLGGGADTQYF. CDR3 DNA: TGTGCCAGCAGCTTAGGGGGGGGAGCAGATACGCAGTATTTT.